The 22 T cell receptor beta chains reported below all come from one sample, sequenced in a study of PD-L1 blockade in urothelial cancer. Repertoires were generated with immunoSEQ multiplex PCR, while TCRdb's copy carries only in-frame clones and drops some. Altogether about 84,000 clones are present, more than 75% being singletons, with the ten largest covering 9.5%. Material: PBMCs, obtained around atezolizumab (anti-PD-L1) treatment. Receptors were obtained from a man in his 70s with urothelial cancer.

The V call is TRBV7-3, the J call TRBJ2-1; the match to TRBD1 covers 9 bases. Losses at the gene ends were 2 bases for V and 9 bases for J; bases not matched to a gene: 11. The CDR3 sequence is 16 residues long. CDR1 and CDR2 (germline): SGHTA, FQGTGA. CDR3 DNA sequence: TGTGCCAGCAGCTTAGCTATACAGGGGGCTGATAGTGAGCAGTTCTTC. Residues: CASSLAIQGADSEQFF.

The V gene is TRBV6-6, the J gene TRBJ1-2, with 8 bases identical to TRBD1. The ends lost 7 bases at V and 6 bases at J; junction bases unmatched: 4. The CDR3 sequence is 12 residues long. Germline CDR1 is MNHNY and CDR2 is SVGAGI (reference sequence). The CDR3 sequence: CASTYRGDGYTF. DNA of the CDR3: TGTGCCAGCACCTACAGGGGGGATGGCTACACCTTC.

CDR3 residues: CASSIQGSDTQYF. Written as DNA, the CDR3 is TGTGCCAGTAGCATCCAGGGTTCAGATACGCAGTATTTT. The chain links TRBV19 to TRBJ2-3, with D perhaps TRBD1 (5 bases). CDR1 LNHDA and CDR2 SQIVND come from the germline V gene (reference sequence). The CDR3 has 13 amino acids. The V end lost 6 bases, the J end lost 4 bases, and 11 bases lay between the germline ends.

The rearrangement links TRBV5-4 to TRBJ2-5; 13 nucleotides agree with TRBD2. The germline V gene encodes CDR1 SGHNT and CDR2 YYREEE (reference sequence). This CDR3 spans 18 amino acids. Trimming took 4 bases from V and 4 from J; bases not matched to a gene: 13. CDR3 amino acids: CASSAGLAGAVGGETQYF. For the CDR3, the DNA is TGTGCCAGCAGCGCCGGACTAGCGGGGGCAGTGGGGGGAGAGACCCAGTACTTC.

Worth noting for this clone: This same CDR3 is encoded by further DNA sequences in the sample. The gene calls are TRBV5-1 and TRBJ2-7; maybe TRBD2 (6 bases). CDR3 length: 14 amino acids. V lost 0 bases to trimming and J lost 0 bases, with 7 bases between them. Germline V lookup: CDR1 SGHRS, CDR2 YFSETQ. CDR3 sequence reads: CASSLAGASYEQYF. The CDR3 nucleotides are TGCGCCAGCAGCTTGGCGGGAGCCTCCTACGAGCAGTACTTC.

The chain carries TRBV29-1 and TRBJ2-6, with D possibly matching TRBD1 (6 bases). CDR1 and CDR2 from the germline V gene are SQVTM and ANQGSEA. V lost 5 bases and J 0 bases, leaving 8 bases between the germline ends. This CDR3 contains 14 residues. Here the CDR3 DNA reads TGCAGCGTTCTGGGGGCCTCTGGGGCCAACGTCCTGACTTTC. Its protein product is CSVLGASGANVLTF.

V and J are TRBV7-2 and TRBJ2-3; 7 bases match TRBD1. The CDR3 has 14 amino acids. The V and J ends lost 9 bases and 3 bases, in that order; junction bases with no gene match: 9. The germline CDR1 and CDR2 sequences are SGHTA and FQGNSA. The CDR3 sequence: CASKLAGGTDTQYF. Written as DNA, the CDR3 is TGTGCCAGTAAATTGGCAGGGGGAACAGATACGCAGTATTTT.

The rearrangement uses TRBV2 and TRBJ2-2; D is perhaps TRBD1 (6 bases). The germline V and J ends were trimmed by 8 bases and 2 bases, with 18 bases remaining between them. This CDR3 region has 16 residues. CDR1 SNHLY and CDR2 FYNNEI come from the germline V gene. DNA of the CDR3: TGTGCCAGCCATAATGGACAGAGCCGAAACACCGGGGAGCTGTTTTTT. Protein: CASHNGQSRNTGELFF.

The CDR3, as DNA: TGTGCCAGCAGCGTAGTTGGAAAGGGGGACGAGCAGTACTTC. Its protein is CASSVVGKGDEQYF. This chain connects TRBV9 to TRBJ2-7; D is possibly TRBD1 (6 bases). Trimming stripped 0 bases from V and 5 bases from J, with 12 bases between. This CDR3 is built from 14 residues. In germline, CDR1 is SGDLS, CDR2 YYNGEE.

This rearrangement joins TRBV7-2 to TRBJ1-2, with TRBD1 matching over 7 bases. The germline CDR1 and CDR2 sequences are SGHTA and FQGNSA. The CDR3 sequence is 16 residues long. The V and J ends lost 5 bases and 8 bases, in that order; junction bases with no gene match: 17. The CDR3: CASSTKTTGVGGGYTF. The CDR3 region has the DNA TGTGCCAGCAGCACGAAGACTACAGGGGTTGGGGGGGGCTACACCTTC.

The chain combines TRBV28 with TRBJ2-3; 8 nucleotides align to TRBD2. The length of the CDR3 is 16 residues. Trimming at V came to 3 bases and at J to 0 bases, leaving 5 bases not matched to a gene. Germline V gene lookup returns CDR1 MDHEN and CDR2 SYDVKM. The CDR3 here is CASSFGLAGSTDTQYF. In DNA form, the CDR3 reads TGTGCCAGCAGTTTTGGTCTAGCGGGTAGCACAGATACGCAGTATTTT. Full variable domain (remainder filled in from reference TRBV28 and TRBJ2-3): DVKVTQSSRYLVKRTGEKVFLECVQDMDHENMFWYRQDPGLGLRLIYFSYDVKMKEKGDIPEGYSVSREKKERFSLILESASTNQTSMYLCASSFGLAGSTDTQYFGPGTRLTVL.

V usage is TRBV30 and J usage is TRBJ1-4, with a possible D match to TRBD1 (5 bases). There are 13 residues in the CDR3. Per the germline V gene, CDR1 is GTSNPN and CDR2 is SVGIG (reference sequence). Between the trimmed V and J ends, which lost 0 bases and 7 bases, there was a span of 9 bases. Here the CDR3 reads CAWSVPGREKLFF. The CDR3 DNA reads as TGTGCCTGGAGTGTGCCAGGGCGTGAAAAACTGTTTTTT.

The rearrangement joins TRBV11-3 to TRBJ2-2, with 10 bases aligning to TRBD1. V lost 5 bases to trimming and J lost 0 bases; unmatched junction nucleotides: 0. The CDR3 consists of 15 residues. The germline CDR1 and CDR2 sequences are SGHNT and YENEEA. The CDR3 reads CASSGQGANTGELFF. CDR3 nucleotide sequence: TGTGCCAGCAGCGGACAGGGGGCGAACACCGGGGAGCTGTTTTTT.

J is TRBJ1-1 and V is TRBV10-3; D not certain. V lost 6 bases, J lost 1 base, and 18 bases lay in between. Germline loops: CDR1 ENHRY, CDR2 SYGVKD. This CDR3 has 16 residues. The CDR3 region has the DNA TGTGCCATCAGCGAAGACGTAGAGGGAACGAACACTGAAGCTTTCTTT. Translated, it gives CAISEDVEGTNTEAFF.

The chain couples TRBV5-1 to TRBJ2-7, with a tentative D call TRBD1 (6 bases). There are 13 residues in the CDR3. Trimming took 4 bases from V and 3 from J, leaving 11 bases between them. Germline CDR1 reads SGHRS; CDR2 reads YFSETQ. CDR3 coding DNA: TGCGCCAGCAGCCTCCGACAGGACTACGAGCAGTACTTC. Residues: CASSLRQDYEQYF.

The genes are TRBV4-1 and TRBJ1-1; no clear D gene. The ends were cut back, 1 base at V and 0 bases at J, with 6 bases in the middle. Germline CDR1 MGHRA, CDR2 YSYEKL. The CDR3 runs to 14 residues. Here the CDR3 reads CASSQVSLNTEAFF. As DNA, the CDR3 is TGCGCCAGCAGCCAAGTAAGCCTGAACACTGAAGCTTTCTTT.

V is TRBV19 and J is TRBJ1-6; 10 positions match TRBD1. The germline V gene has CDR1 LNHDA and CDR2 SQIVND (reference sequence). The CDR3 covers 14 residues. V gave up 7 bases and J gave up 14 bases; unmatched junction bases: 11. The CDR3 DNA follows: TGTGCCAGTATGGAGCTTGACAGGGGGCTGACCCTCCACTTT. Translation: CASMELDRGLTLHF.

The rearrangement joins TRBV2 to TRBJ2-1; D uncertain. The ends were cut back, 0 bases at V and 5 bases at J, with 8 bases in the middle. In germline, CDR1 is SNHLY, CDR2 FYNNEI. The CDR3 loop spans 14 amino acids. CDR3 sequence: CASSEARLNNEQFF. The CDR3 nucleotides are TGTGCCAGCAGTGAAGCTAGATTAAACAATGAGCAGTTCTTC. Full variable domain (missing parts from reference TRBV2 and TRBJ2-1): EPEVTQTPSHQVTQMGQEVILRCVPISNHLYFYWYRQILGQKVEFLVSFYNNEISEKSEIFDDQFSVERPDGSNFTLKIRSTKLEDSAMYFCASSEARLNNEQFFGPGTRLTVL.

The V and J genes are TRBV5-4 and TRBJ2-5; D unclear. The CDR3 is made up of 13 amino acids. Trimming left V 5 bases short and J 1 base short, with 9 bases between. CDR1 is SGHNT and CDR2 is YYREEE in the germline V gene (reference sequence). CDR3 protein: CASRIQIQETQYF. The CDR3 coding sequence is TGTGCCAGCAGGATACAGATCCAAGAGACCCAGTACTTC.

The CDR3 region is CASSLQGAYGYTF. CDR3 bases: TGTGCCAGCAGCTTGCAGGGGGCTTATGGCTACACCTTC. This sequence joins TRBV5-4 and TRBJ1-2; TRBD1 agrees at 8 bases. The CDR3 has 13 amino acids. V was clipped by 1 base and J by 5 bases; unmatched bases: 1. The germline V gene has CDR1 SGHNT and CDR2 YYREEE (reference sequence).

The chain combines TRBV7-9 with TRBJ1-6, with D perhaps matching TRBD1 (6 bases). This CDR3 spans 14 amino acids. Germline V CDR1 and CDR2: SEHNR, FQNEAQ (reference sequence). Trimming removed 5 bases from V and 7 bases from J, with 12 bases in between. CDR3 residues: CASSRTVDNSPLHF. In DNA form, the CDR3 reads TGTGCCAGCAGCCGGACAGTAGACAATTCACCCCTCCACTTT. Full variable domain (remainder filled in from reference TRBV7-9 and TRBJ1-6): DTGVSQNPRHKITKRGQNVTFRCDPISEHNRLYWYRQTLGQGPEFLTYFQNEAQLEKSRLLSDRFSAERPKGSFSTLEIQRTEQGDSAMYLCASSRTVDNSPLHFGNGTRLTVT.

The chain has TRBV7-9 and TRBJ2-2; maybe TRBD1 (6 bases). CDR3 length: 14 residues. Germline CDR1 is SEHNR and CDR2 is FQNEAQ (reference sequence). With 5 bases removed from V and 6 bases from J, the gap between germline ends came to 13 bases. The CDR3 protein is CASSIVQGPGELFF. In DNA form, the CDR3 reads TGTGCCAGCAGCATCGTACAGGGACCCGGGGAGCTGTTTTTT. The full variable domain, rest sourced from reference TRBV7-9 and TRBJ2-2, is DTGVSQNPRHKITKRGQNVTFRCDPISEHNRLYWYRQTLGQGPEFLTYFQNEAQLEKSRLLSDRFSAERPKGSFSTLEIQRTEQGDSAMYLCASSIVQGPGELFFGEGSRLTVL.